This is a list of T cell receptor beta chains from one sample in a study of cytotoxic CD8 clonotypes in ibrutinib-treated CLL. Method: immunoSEQ multiplex PCR; TCRdb's copy keeps in-frame clones and lacks some. The sample shows some 84,000 clones, around 84% of them seen only once. Here the sequenced sample was PBMCs, taken before ibrutinib treatment. These receptors all come from a human donor with chronic lymphocytic leukemia. CDR3s leave out the opening cysteine and the closing phenylalanine or tryptophan.

>TRBJ2-7|TRBV7-9
ASSLPGQGPYEQY
>TRBJ2-1|TRBV5-1
ASSLVSESSYNEQF
>TRBJ1-1|TRBV28
ASLDRSRTEAF
>TRBJ2-1|TRBV5-1
ASSIPTSGLGNEQF
>TRBJ2-7|TRBV2
ASSRTTRLAGGTYEQY
>TRBJ2-2|TRBV28
ASRPERLTGELF
>TRBJ2-6|TRBV9
ASSVALSGANVLT
>TRBJ2-5|TRBV27
ASSLTGSILVETQY
>TRBJ1-3|TRBV5-6
ASSLRGYGGNTIY
>TRBJ2-3|TRBV5-1
ASSLERGQDTQY
>TRBJ2-7|TRBV2
ASSRPGAAGGTYEQY
>TRBJ2-3|TRBV11-3
ASSSSWTGGDTQY